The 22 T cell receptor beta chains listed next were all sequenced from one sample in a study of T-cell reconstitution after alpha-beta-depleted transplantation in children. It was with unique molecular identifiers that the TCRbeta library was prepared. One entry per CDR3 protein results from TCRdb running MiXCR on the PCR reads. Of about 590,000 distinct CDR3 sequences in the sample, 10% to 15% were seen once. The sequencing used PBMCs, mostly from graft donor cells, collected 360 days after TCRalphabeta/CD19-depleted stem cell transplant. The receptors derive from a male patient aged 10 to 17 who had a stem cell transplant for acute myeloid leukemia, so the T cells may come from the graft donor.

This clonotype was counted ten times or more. This chain's CDR3 is CSADRDRGYEQYF. The CDR3, as DNA: TGCAGTGCTGACCGGGACAGGGGCTACGAGCAGTACTTC. This rearrangement joins TRBV20-1 to TRBJ2-7; 10 bases line up with TRBD1. Trimming cost V 5 bases and J 3 bases; bases outside gene matches: 4. In germline, CDR1 is DFQATT, CDR2 SNEGSKA (reference sequence). The CDR3 extends over 13 amino acids.

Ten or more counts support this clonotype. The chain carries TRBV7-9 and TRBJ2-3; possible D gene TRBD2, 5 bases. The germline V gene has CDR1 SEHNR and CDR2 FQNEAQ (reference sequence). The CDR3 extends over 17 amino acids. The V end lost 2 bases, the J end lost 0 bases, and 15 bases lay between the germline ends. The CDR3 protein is CASSLPPRAPSTDTQYF. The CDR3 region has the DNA TGTGCCAGCAGCTTACCGCCGAGGGCCCCTAGCACAGATACGCAGTATTTT.

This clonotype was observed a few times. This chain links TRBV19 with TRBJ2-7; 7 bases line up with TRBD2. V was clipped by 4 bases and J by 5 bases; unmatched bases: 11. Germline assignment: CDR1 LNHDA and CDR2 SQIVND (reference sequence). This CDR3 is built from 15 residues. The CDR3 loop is CASSTILAEGHEQYF. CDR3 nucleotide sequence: TGTGCCAGTAGTACCATTCTAGCGGAGGGGCACGAGCAGTACTTC.

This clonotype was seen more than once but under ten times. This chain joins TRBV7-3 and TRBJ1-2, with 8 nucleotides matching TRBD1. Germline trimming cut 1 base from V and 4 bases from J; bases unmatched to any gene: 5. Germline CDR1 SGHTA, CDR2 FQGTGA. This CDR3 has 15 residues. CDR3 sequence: CASSLMTGVGYGYTF. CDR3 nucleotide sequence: TGTGCCAGCAGCTTAATGACAGGGGTTGGCTATGGCTACACCTTC.

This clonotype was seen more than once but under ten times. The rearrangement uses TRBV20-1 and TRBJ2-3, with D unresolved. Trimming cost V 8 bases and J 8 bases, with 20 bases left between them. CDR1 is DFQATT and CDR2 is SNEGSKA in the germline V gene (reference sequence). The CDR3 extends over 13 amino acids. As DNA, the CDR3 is TGCAGTCCTTACGACCCCCCCCACCTTACGCAGTATTTT. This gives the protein CSPYDPPHLTQYF.

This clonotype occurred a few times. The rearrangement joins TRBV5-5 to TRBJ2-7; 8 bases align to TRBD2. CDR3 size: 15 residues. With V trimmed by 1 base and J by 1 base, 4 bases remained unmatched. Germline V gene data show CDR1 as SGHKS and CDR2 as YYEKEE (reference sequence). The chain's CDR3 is CASSLSSGASYEQYF. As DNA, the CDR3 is TGTGCCAGCAGCTTGAGTAGCGGGGCGTCCTACGAGCAGTACTTC. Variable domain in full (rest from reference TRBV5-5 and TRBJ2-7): DAGVTQSPTHLIKTRGQQVTLRCSPISGHKSVSWYQQVLGQGPQFIFQYYEKEERGRGNFPDRFSARQFPNYSSELNVNALLLGDSALYLCASSLSSGASYEQYFGPGTRLTVT.

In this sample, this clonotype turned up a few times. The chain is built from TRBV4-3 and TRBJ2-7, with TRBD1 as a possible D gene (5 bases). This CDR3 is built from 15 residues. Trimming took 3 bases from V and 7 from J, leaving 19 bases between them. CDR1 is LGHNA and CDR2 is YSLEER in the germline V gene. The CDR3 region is CASSQSWQGTREQYF. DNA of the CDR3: TGCGCCAGCAGCCAGTCTTGGCAGGGAACGCGGGAGCAGTACTTC.

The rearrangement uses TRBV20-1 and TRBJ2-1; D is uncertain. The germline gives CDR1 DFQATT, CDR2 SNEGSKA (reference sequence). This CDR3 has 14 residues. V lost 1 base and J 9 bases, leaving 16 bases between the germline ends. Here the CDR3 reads CSARALLGWSEQFF. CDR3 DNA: TGCAGTGCTAGAGCCCTTTTAGGGTGGAGTGAGCAGTTCTTC.

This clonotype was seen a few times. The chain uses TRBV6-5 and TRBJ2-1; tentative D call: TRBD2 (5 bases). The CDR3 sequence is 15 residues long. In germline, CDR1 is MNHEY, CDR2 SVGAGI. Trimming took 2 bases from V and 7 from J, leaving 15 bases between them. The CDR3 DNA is TGTGCCAGCAGTTACGCCCTACTCACTAGGAATGAGCAGTTCTTC. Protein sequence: CASSYALLTRNEQFF.

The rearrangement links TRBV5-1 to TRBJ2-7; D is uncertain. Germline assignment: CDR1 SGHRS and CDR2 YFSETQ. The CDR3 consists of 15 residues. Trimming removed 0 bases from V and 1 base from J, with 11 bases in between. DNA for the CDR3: TGCGCCAGCAGCTTGGGGACGTTCCCGTCCTACGAGCAGTACTTC. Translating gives CASSLGTFPSYEQYF.

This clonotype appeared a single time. The CDR3 DNA reads as TGTGCCAGCAGCGCCCGGGACATAAGAACCGGGGAGCTGTTTTTT. Encoded protein: CASSARDIRTGELFF. The V and J genes are TRBV11-2 and TRBJ2-2; a possible D gene is TRBD1 (6 bases). Germline V lookup: CDR1 SGHAT, CDR2 FQNNGV. Trimming left V 5 bases short and J 5 bases short, with 15 bases between. The CDR3 length is 15 residues.

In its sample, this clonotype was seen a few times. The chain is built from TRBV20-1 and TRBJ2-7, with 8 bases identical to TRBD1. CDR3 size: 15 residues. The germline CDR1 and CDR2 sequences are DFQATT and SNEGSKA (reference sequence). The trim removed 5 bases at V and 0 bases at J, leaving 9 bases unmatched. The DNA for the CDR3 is TGCAGTGCTGGCCAAACAGGGGGTAGCTCCTACGAGCAGTACTTC. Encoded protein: CSAGQTGGSSYEQYF.

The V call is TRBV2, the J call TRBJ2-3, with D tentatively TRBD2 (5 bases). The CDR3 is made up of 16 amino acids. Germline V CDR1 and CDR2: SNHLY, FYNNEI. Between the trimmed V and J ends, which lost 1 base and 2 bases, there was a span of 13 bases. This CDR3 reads CASSEDSALLTDTQYF. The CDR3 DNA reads TGTGCCAGCAGTGAAGATAGCGCATTACTCACAGATACGCAGTATTTT.

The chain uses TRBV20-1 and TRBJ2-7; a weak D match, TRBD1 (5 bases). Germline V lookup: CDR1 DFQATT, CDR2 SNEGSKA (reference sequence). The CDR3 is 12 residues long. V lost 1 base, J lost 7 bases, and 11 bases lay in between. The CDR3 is CSARALSGEQYF. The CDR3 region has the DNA TGCAGTGCTAGAGCGCTCTCAGGGGAGCAGTACTTC.

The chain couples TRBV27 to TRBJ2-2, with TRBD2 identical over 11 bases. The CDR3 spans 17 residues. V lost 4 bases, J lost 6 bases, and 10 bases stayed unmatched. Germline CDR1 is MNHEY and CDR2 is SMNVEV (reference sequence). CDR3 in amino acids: CASSSSRLAGSSGELFF. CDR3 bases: TGTGCCAGCAGTTCATCTAGACTAGCGGGGAGCTCCGGGGAGCTGTTTTTT.

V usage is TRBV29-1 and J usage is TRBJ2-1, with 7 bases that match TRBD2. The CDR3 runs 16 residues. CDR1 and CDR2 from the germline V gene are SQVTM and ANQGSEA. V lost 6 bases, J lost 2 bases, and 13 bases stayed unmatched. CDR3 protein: CSVRTSPSRAYNEQFF. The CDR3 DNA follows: TGCAGCGTCAGGACTAGTCCCAGTAGGGCCTACAATGAGCAGTTCTTC.

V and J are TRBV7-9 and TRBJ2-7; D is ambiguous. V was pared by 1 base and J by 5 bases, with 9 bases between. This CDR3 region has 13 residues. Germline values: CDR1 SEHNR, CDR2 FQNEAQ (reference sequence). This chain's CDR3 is CASSLVHTHEQYF. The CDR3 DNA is TGTGCCAGCAGCTTAGTTCACACCCACGAGCAGTACTTC. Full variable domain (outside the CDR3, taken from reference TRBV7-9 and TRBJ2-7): DTGVSQNPRHKITKRGQNVTFRCDPISEHNRLYWYRQTLGQGPEFLTYFQNEAQLEKSRLLSDRFSAERPKGSFSTLEIQRTEQGDSAMYLCASSLVHTHEQYFGPGTRLTVT.

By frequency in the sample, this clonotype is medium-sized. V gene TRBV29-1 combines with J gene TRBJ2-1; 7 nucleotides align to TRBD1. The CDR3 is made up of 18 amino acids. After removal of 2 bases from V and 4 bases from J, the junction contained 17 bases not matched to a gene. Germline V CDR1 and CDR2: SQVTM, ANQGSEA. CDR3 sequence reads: CSVEYGTVNSPFYNEQFF. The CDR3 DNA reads TGCAGCGTTGAATATGGGACAGTGAACTCTCCCTTTTACAATGAGCAGTTCTTC.

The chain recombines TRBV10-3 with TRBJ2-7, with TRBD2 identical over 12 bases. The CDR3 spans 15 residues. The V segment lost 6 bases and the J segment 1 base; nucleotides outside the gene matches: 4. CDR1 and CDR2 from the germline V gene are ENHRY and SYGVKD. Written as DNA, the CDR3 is TGTGCCATCAGGACACTAGCGGGAGGTTCCTACGAGCAGTACTTC. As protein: CAIRTLAGGSYEQYF.

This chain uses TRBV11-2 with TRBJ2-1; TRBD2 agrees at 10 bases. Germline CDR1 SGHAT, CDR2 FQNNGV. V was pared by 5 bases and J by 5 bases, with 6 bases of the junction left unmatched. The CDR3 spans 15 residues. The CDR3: CASSRGTSADNEQFF. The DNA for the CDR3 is TGTGCCAGCAGCAGAGGGACTAGCGCGGACAATGAGCAGTTCTTC.

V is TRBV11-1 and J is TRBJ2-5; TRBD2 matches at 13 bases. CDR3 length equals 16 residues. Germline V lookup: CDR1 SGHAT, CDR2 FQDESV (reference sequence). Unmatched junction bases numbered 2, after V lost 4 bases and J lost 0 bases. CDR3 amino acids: CASSSGLAGDQETQYF. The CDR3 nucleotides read TGTGCCAGCAGCTCAGGACTAGCGGGGGACCAAGAGACCCAGTACTTC. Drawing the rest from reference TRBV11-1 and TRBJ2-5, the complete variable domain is EAEVAQSPRYKITEKSQAVAFWCDPISGHATLYWYRQILGQGPELLVQFQDESVVDDSQLPKDRFSAERLKGVDSTLKIQPAELGDSAMYLCASSSGLAGDQETQYFGPGTRLLVL.

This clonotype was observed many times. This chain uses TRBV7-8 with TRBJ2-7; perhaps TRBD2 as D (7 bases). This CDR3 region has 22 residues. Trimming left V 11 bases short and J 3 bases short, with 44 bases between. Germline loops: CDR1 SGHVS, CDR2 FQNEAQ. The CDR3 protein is CALRGGTPTPKTCLAGNYEQYF. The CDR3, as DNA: TGTGCCCTCAGAGGGGGGACTCCGACTCCGAAGACTTGTTTAGCGGGCAACTACGAGCAGTACTTC.